The 25 T cell receptor beta chains in this list originate from one sample, sequenced in a study of T cells in Graves' hyperthyroidism and ophthalmopathy (dated by TCRdb to between 2018 and 2020). The library was obtained by multiplex PCR. The run used an Illumina HiSeq 2000. The TCR beta CDR3 regions were amplified from the RNA transcripts. The first round of RT-PCR for the TCR CDR3 was performed with the HTBI primer set and the Qiagen OneStep RT-PCR kit. TCRdb reworked the public reads: Q25 trimming with fastp, MiXCR clone assembly, productive beta chains retained. Records with the same CDR3 protein are collapsed into one entry carrying the most frequent genes and DNA. Here the sample has some 560,000 distinct CDR3 sequences; 15% to 18% occur a single time. Roughly 7.3% of the sample comes from the top ten. The sequencing input was blood. These receptors originate from a young woman with Graves' hyperthyroidism.

There are many counts of this clonotype. This chain uses TRBV11-3 with TRBJ2-3; D is uncertain. Germline values: CDR1 SGHNT, CDR2 YENEEA. This CDR3 region has 14 residues. V lost 1 base to trimming and J lost 2 bases, with 7 bases between them. CDR3 coding DNA: TGTGCCAGCAGCTTAGCACAAGACACAGATACGCAGTATTTT. As protein: CASSLAQDTDTQYF.

Comments on this clonotype: The junction departs from the called germline gene at one end, perhaps through a read error. V is TRBV5-1 and J is TRBJ1-5, with D maybe TRBD1 (5 bases). Germline lookup yields CDR1 SGHRS and CDR2 YFSETQ. The CDR3 length is 15 residues. This CDR3 is CASGLDGGDEQPQHF. For the CDR3, the DNA is TGCGCCAGCGGCTTGGACGGGGGTGACGAACAGCCCCAGCATTTT.

This clonotype was detected many times. The genes are TRBV2 and TRBJ2-3, with D perhaps being TRBD1 or TRBD2 (5 bases each). Trimming stripped 1 base from V and 6 bases from J, with 17 bases between. CDR3 length equals 16 residues. CDR1 and CDR2 from the germline V gene are SNHLY and FYNNEI. The CDR3 protein is CASSEGGTGQSDTQYF. CDR3 nucleotide sequence: TGTGCCAGCAGTGAAGGGGGGACGGGTCAGTCCGATACGCAGTATTTT.

This clonotype was observed many times. V is TRBV28 and J is TRBJ2-5; maybe TRBD2 (5 bases). V dropped 3 bases and J dropped 2 bases, with 13 bases sitting between them. This CDR3 is built from 15 residues. In germline, CDR1 is MDHEN, CDR2 SYDVKM. CDR3 in DNA: TGTGCCAGCAGTTTCTTTAGCGAGAGTCAAGAGACCCAGTACTTC. As protein: CASSFFSESQETQYF.

This clonotype was found many times. The genes are TRBV11-2 and TRBJ2-1; D is uncertain. With 5 bases removed from V and 9 bases from J, the gap between germline ends came to 8 bases. There are 11 residues in the CDR3. The germline gives CDR1 SGHAT, CDR2 FQNNGV. The CDR3 nucleotides read TGTGCCAGCAGCCCCTCCACTGAGCAGTTCTTC. Amino acids: CASSPSTEQFF.

Only a few counts were recorded for this clonotype. The rearrangement joins TRBV20-1 to TRBJ2-1; 7 bases fit TRBD2. Looked up from germline, CDR1 is DFQATT and CDR2 is SNEGSKA (reference sequence). V shed 0 bases and J 0 bases; nucleotides not matched to a gene: 11. The CDR3 has 18 residues. The CDR3 is CSARDPGASGISYNEQFF. The DNA for the CDR3 is TGCAGTGCTAGAGATCCCGGGGCTAGCGGCATCTCCTACAATGAGCAGTTCTTC.

At least ten counts were recorded for this clonotype. The CDR3 DNA is TGCAGTGGTTCGATGGGGCTCGGCACAGATACGCAGTATTTT. Encoded protein: CSGSMGLGTDTQYF. The chain couples TRBV20-1 to TRBJ2-3, with D tentatively TRBD1 (5 bases). Germline assignment: CDR1 DFQATT and CDR2 SNEGSKA (reference sequence). The CDR3 length is 14 residues. V was pared by 7 bases and J by 1 base, with 15 bases between.

This clonotype was seen repeatedly, ten times or more. The chain employs TRBV11-3 and TRBJ2-3, with D unclear. The CDR3 is 16 residues long. The V end lost 6 bases, the J end lost 0 bases, and 16 bases lay between the germline ends. Germline values: CDR1 SGHNT, CDR2 YENEEA. CDR3 region: CASRPPSRASTDTQYF. Written as DNA, the CDR3 is TGTGCCAGCAGGCCGCCCTCTAGGGCAAGCACAGATACGCAGTATTTT.

Ten or more counts support this clonotype. V gene TRBV7-2 combines with J gene TRBJ2-7, with D hard to call. The CDR3 loop spans 14 amino acids. Trimming cost V 0 bases and J 2 bases, with 8 bases left between them. Germline CDR1 reads SGHTA; CDR2 reads FQGNSA. For the CDR3, the DNA is TGTGCCAGCAGCTTAGCCGCCTATACCTACGAGCAGTACTTC. Translation: CASSLAAYTYEQYF.

The table lists this clonotype with a few counts. The rearrangement links TRBV4-1 to TRBJ2-3; D is uncertain. Trimming cost V 4 bases and J 6 bases, with 8 bases left between them. Germline V gene data show CDR1 as MGHRA and CDR2 as YSYEKL. The CDR3 spans 12 residues. The CDR3 loop reads CASSLPSDTQYF. In DNA form, the CDR3 reads TGCGCCAGCAGCCTCCCCTCGGATACGCAGTATTTT.

This rearrangement joins TRBV5-5 to TRBJ2-7; 8 nucleotides match TRBD2. Germline CDR1 reads SGHKS; CDR2 reads YYEKEE (reference sequence). This CDR3 has 14 amino acids. Trimming at V came to 1 base and at J to 3 bases, leaving 3 bases not matched to a gene. CDR3 protein: CASSLPSGSYEQYF. CDR3 nucleotides: TGTGCCAGCAGCTTGCCCAGCGGGAGCTACGAGCAGTACTTC. The full variable domain, completed using reference TRBV5-5 and TRBJ2-7, is DAGVTQSPTHLIKTRGQQVTLRCSPISGHKSVSWYQQVLGQGPQFIFQYYEKEERGRGNFPDRFSARQFPNYSSELNVNALLLGDSALYLCASSLPSGSYEQYFGPGTRLTVT.

This clonotype was picked up many times. The genes are TRBV12-3 or TRBV12-4 and TRBJ1-1; D may be TRBD1 (6 bases). V shed 7 bases and J shed 0 bases, with 18 bases lying between them. This CDR3 spans 16 amino acids. CDR3 in DNA: TGTGCCAGCACTCCAGGACAGCAACCTCTGAACACTGAAGCTTTCTTT. The encoded protein is CASTPGQQPLNTEAFF.

This clonotype was counted ten times or more. CDR3: CASSLIGGHNNQPQHF. The CDR3 nucleotides are TGTGCCAGCAGTTTAATCGGTGGACACAACAATCAGCCCCAGCATTTT. J is TRBJ1-5 and V is TRBV27; possible D gene TRBD1, 5 bases. V was trimmed by 2 bases and J by 3 bases, leaving 14 bases between them. Germline V gene lookup returns CDR1 MNHEY and CDR2 SMNVEV (reference sequence). The CDR3 is 16 amino acids.

The chain has TRBV5-6 and TRBJ2-5; either TRBD1 or TRBD2 may supply D (5 bases each). V was cut by 4 bases and J by 5 bases, with 15 bases left in between. The CDR3 loop spans 14 amino acids. In germline, CDR1 is SGHDT, CDR2 YYEEEE. CDR3 amino acids: CASSPPGLMETQYF. CDR3 nucleotide sequence: TGTGCCAGCAGCCCGCCGGGGCTTATGGAGACCCAGTACTTC.

This clonotype was detected ten times or more. This chain connects TRBV19 to TRBJ2-1; 9 nucleotides align to TRBD1. V lost 4 bases, J lost 10 bases, and 11 bases stayed unmatched. The CDR3 totals 15 residues. Germline V gene data show CDR1 as LNHDA and CDR2 as SQIVND (reference sequence). DNA for the CDR3: TGTGCCAGTAGTAAGGACAGGGGAGGTTGGCGGGAGCAGTTCTTC. Its protein is CASSKDRGGWREQFF.

This chain uses TRBV6-1 with TRBJ1-2, with D uncertain. V lost 5 bases, J lost 4 bases, and 17 bases lay in between. The CDR3 is made up of 15 amino acids. Germline CDR1 and CDR2: MNHNS and SASEGT. The CDR3 loop is CASSPNSFGTYGYTF. CDR3 sequence (DNA): TGTGCCAGCAGTCCGAACTCGTTCGGTACCTATGGCTACACCTTC.

This clonotype has a count of ten or more. This rearrangement joins TRBV6-2 or TRBV6-3 to TRBJ2-7, with D tentatively TRBD1 (6 bases). Looked up from germline, CDR1 is MNHEY and CDR2 is SVGEGT. The CDR3 is made up of 17 amino acids. Trimming shortened V by 0 bases and J by 1 base, and 16 bases separated the two germline ends. DNA of the CDR3: TGTGCCAGCAGTTACTCGAACACAGGGAAGTGGTCCTACGAGCAGTACTTC. This gives the protein CASSYSNTGKWSYEQYF.

This clonotype showed up many times. This rearrangement joins TRBV7-2 to TRBJ2-5; 8 bases map to TRBD1. J lost 2 bases, V lost 3 bases, and 2 bases had no gene match. The CDR3 loop spans 14 amino acids. Germline V CDR1 and CDR2: SGHTA, FQGNSA. The CDR3 region has the DNA TGTGCCAGCAGCTTGGGACAGGCACAAGAGACCCAGTACTTC. Translation gives CASSLGQAQETQYF.

This clonotype was detected only a few times. The gene calls are TRBV7-9 and TRBJ1-1, with 11 bases aligning to TRBD1. After removal of 8 bases from V and 10 bases from J, the junction contained 12 bases not matched to a gene. Germline values: CDR1 SEHNR, CDR2 FQNEAQ (reference sequence). The CDR3 spans 14 residues. The CDR3 DNA reads as TGTGCCAGCGGAACAGGACAGGGGGCGGACGGAGCTTTCTTT. Translating it yields CASGTGQGADGAFF.

In this sample, this clonotype turned up a few times. The V gene is TRBV6-2 or TRBV6-3, the J gene TRBJ2-1; possibly TRBD1 for D (5 bases). CDR3 length equals 14 residues. Germline-derived CDR1 and CDR2 are MNHEY and SVGEGT. The V end lost 1 base, the J end lost 5 bases, and 9 bases lay between the germline ends. CDR3 region: CASSYWQGHNEQFF. CDR3 sequence (DNA): TGTGCCAGCAGTTACTGGCAGGGCCACAATGAGCAGTTCTTC.

This rearrangement joins TRBV18 to TRBJ2-2, with D perhaps matching TRBD2 (5 bases). Germline V gives CDR1 KGHSH, CDR2 LQKENI. CDR3 length: 15 amino acids. Trimming removed 1 base at V and 6 bases at J, with 12 bases between. CDR3 nucleotides: TGTGCCAGCTCACCACTGGACGCGGGTGCCGGGGAGCTGTTTTTT. Protein product: CASSPLDAGAGELFF.

This clonotype was detected many times. The gene calls are TRBV9 and TRBJ2-5; 14 positions match TRBD2. Per the germline V gene, CDR1 is SGDLS and CDR2 is YYNGEE. The CDR3 has 18 amino acids. The trim removed 4 bases at V and 2 bases at J, leaving 10 bases unmatched. The CDR3: CASSPGTSGRVQQETQYF. In DNA form, the CDR3 reads TGTGCCAGCAGCCCCGGGACTAGCGGGAGAGTCCAGCAAGAGACCCAGTACTTC.

On this clonotype: Just one base apart from a much larger clone, this may be a read error. The genes are TRBV7-9 and TRBJ1-1, with 7 bases fitting TRBD1. The germline V gene has CDR1 SEHNR and CDR2 FQNEAQ (reference sequence). With 8 bases clipped from V and 0 bases from J, the junction kept 9 bases outside the gene matches. This CDR3 contains 15 residues. The DNA of the CDR3 is TGTGCCAGCGGCAGGGGGGCAGGGGTGAACACTGAAGCTTTCTTT. The encoded protein is CASGRGAGVNTEAFF.

The chain recombines TRBV4-3 with TRBJ2-2; a weak D match, TRBD2 (6 bases). This CDR3 region has 15 residues. The germline V and J ends were trimmed by 3 bases and 4 bases, with 12 bases remaining between them. From germline, CDR1 is LGHNA and CDR2 YSLEER. CDR3 DNA: TGCGCCAGCAGCCATGGGTTAGCGGTCACCGGGGAGCTGTTTTTT. Residues: CASSHGLAVTGELFF.

This clonotype was detected a few times. The V gene is TRBV6-1, the J gene TRBJ2-1; TRBD2 agrees at 16 bases. The CDR3 runs to 18 residues. CDR1 MNHNS and CDR2 SASEGT come from the germline V gene. The V segment lost 6 bases and the J segment 3 bases; nucleotides outside the gene matches: 8. The CDR3 spells CASRKGTSGRALYNEQFF. The CDR3 bases are TGTGCCAGCAGAAAAGGGACTAGCGGGAGGGCCCTCTACAATGAGCAGTTCTTC.